These T cell receptor beta chains were read from a single sample in a study of neurological immune-mediated disorders. TCRdb re-derived calls from the 5' RACE reads in MiXCR, one entry per CDR3 protein. Of 55,000 to 70,000 distinct CDR3 sequences listed, roughly 4.9% were seen once; the top ten hold about 5.3%. Sequenced input: PBMCs. All receptors derive from a human donor with multiple sclerosis. The donor label of this sample is uncertain. Each CDR3 is given with its conserved first and last residue. Each record gives: CDR3 protein, CDR3 DNA, J gene, CDR3 length, D gene, clone size, V gene. The D gene is left open where the match is weak. Not all rows give a size; the values are once, few, many and, for expanded clones, a class.

CDR3 protein: CASSLGQAGTGELFF; CDR3 DNA: TGCGCCAGCAGCCTCGGACAGGCGGGCACCGGGGAGCTGTTTTTT; J gene: TRBJ2-2; CDR3 length: 15; D gene: TRBD1; clone size: many; V gene: TRBV5-1
CDR3 protein: CASSSGVESSPLHF; CDR3 DNA: TGTGCCAGCAGCTCAGGGGTTGAGTCTTCACCCCTCCACTTT; J gene: TRBJ1-6; CDR3 length: 14; D gene: -; clone size: -; V gene: TRBV5-8
CDR3 protein: CASRDGRVREQYF; CDR3 DNA: TGTGCCAGCAGGGACGGCAGGGTCCGCGAGCAGTACTTC; J gene: TRBJ2-7; CDR3 length: 13; D gene: -; clone size: many; V gene: TRBV12-3/TRBV12-4
CDR3 protein: CAWSVRGTDYGYTF; CDR3 DNA: TGTGCCTGGAGTGTAAGGGGCACAGACTATGGCTACACCTTC; J gene: TRBJ1-2; CDR3 length: 14; D gene: -; clone size: many; V gene: TRBV30
CDR3 protein: CSARTQGDHGYTF; CDR3 DNA: TGCAGTGCTAGAACTCAGGGGGATCATGGCTACACCTTC; J gene: TRBJ1-2; CDR3 length: 13; D gene: TRBD1; clone size: many; V gene: TRBV20-1
CDR3 protein: CASSPRVQSYNEQFF; CDR3 DNA: TGTGCCAGCAGCCCCAGGGTTCAATCCTACAATGAGCAGTTCTTC; J gene: TRBJ2-1; CDR3 length: 15; D gene: -; clone size: many; V gene: TRBV12-3/TRBV12-4
CDR3 protein: CAISGLAGANEQFF; CDR3 DNA: TGTGCCATCAGTGGGCTAGCGGGGGCCAATGAGCAGTTCTTC; J gene: TRBJ2-1; CDR3 length: 14; D gene: TRBD2; clone size: many; V gene: TRBV10-3
CDR3 protein: CASSQTGAGELFF; CDR3 DNA: TGTGCCAGCAGCCAAACAGGGGCCGGGGAGCTGTTTTTT; J gene: TRBJ2-2; CDR3 length: 13; D gene: TRBD1; clone size: -; V gene: TRBV6-6
CDR3 protein: CAISGPGQGNTEAFF; CDR3 DNA: TGTGCCATCAGTGGACCGGGACAGGGGAACACTGAAGCTTTCTTT; J gene: TRBJ1-1; CDR3 length: 15; D gene: TRBD1; clone size: many; V gene: TRBV10-3
CDR3 protein: CASAQPGQMDEKLFF; CDR3 DNA: TGTGCCAGCGCCCAGCCGGGACAGATGGATGAAAAACTGTTTTTT; J gene: TRBJ1-4; CDR3 length: 15; D gene: TRBD1; clone size: few; V gene: TRBV18
CDR3 protein: CASSFGLAGGNTDTQYF; CDR3 DNA: TGTGCCAGCAGCTTCGGACTAGCGGGGGGCAACACAGATACGCAGTATTTT; J gene: TRBJ2-3; CDR3 length: 17; D gene: TRBD2; clone size: many; V gene: TRBV9
CDR3 protein: CSALTATNRYEQYF; CDR3 DNA: TGCAGTGCACTGACGGCGACCAACCGCTACGAGCAGTACTTC; J gene: TRBJ2-7; CDR3 length: 14; D gene: -; clone size: many; V gene: TRBV20-1
CDR3 protein: CASSSNEQFF; CDR3 DNA: TGTGCCAGCAGTTCAAATGAGCAGTTCTTC; J gene: TRBJ2-1; CDR3 length: 10; D gene: -; clone size: many; V gene: TRBV12-3/TRBV12-4
CDR3 protein: CASTTGGETQYF; CDR3 DNA: TGTGCCAGCACCACAGGGGGGGAGACCCAGTACTTC; J gene: TRBJ2-5; CDR3 length: 12; D gene: TRBD1; clone size: many; V gene: TRBV25-1